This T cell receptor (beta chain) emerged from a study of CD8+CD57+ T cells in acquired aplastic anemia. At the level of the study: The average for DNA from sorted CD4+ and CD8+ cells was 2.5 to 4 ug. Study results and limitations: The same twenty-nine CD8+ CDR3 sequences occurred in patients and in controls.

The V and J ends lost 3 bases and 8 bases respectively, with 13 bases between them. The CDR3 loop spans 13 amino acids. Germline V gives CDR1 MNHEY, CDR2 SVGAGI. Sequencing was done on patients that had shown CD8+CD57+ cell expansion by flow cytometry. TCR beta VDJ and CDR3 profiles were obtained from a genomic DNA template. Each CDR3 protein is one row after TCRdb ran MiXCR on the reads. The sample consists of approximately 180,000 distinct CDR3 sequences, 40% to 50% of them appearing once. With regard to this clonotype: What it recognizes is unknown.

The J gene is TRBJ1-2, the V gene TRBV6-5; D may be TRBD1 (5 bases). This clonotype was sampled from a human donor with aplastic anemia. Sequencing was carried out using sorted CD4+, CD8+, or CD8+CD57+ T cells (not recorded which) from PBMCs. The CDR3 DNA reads TGTGCCAGCAGTTATCAGGGACTCAAGGGCTACACCTTC. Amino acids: CASSYQGLKGYTF.